Each of the 21 T cell receptor beta chains below was sequenced from the same sample in a study of blood T cell repertoires in COVID-19. Method: immunoSEQ multiplex PCR; TCRdb's copy keeps in-frame clones and lacks some. The sample has about 120,000 clones; roughly 84% are singletons. The sequencing input was PBMCs or T cells enriched from blood (not recorded which). These receptors all stem from a woman younger than 45 who had recovered from COVID-19.

The chain is built from TRBV6-2 or TRBV6-3 and TRBJ2-3, with D perhaps matching TRBD2 (6 bases). The CDR3 length is 16 residues. Germline CDR1 is MNHEY and CDR2 is SVGEGT. V lost 0 bases to trimming and J lost 4 bases, with 14 bases between them. In DNA form, the CDR3 reads TGTGCCAGCAGTTACTCGACGGGGACTGGGGCAGATACGCAGTATTTT. Its protein is CASSYSTGTGADTQYF.

This rearrangement joins TRBV7-8 to TRBJ2-1, with 9 bases aligning to TRBD2. The V gene end was trimmed by 5 bases and the J gene end by 8 bases; junction bases not matched to a gene: 19. This CDR3 comprises 18 residues. CDR1 is SGHVS, CDR2 FQNEAQ, per germline. DNA for the CDR3: TGTGCCAGCAGCCAAAAATCCCTCGTGGCGGGAGGGAGGGATGAGCAGTTCTTC. As protein: CASSQKSLVAGGRDEQFF. The full variable domain, rest sourced from reference TRBV7-8 and TRBJ2-1, is GAGVSQSPRYKVAKRGQDVALRCDPISGHVSLFWYQQALGQGPEFLTYFQNEAQLDKSGLPSDRFFAERPEGSVSTLKIQRTQQEDSAVYLCASSQKSLVAGGRDEQFFGPGTRLTVL.

This chain joins TRBV19 and TRBJ2-2; 9 positions agree with TRBD2. V lost 6 bases, J lost 0 bases, and 17 bases stayed unmatched. Germline V gene data show CDR1 as LNHDA and CDR2 as SQIVND (reference sequence). The length of the CDR3 is 20 residues. For the CDR3, the DNA is TGTGCCAGTAGGTCTCCCCGAGCGGGAGGTAATTGGGCGAACACCGGGGAGCTGTTTTTT. It encodes CASRSPRAGGNWANTGELFF.

The gene calls are TRBV7-3 and TRBJ2-1; maybe TRBD2 (6 bases). This CDR3 is built from 15 residues. Trimming stripped 0 bases from V and 5 bases from J, with 11 bases between. Per germline, CDR1 SGHTA and CDR2 FQGTGA. The DNA of the CDR3 is TGTGCCAGCAGCTTAACGGACTATGGGGACAATGAGCAGTTCTTC. Its protein product is CASSLTDYGDNEQFF.

The V and J genes are TRBV6-6 and TRBJ2-6; a possible D gene is TRBD2 (6 bases). V gave up 5 bases and J gave up 0 bases, with 14 bases separating them. The CDR3 runs 17 residues. Germline loops: CDR1 MNHNY, CDR2 SVGAGI (reference sequence). CDR3 region: CASSRRGGSSGANVLTF. The DNA of the CDR3 is TGTGCCAGCAGTCGTCGAGGAGGGAGCTCTGGGGCCAACGTCCTGACTTTC.

This clone was picked up one time. This chain links TRBV11-2 with TRBJ1-1, with 8 nucleotides matching TRBD1. The CDR3 loop spans 14 amino acids. Trimming took 1 base from V and 6 from J; bases not matched to a gene: 4. Germline CDR1 and CDR2: SGHAT and FQNNGV. The CDR3 spells CASSLGQGRAEAFF. For the CDR3, the DNA is TGTGCCAGCAGCTTAGGACAGGGGAGGGCTGAAGCTTTCTTT.

The chain joins TRBV28 to TRBJ2-7, with 10 bases that match TRBD2. CDR1 and CDR2 (germline): MDHEN, SYDVKM. The V and J ends lost 4 bases and 5 bases, in that order; junction bases with no gene match: 11. This CDR3 is 16 amino acids long. The CDR3 nucleotides read TGTGCCAGCAGTTCTAGAAGCGGGAGGGCCAGGGACGAGCAGTACTTC. The encoded protein is CASSSRSGRARDEQYF. The whole variable domain, filled in from reference TRBV28 and TRBJ2-7, reads DVKVTQSSRYLVKRTGEKVFLECVQDMDHENMFWYRQDPGLGLRLIYFSYDVKMKEKGDIPEGYSVSREKKERFSLILESASTNQTSMYLCASSSRSGRARDEQYFGPGTRLTVT.

The rearrangement links TRBV7-8 to TRBJ2-1; the D gene is possibly TRBD2 (6 bases). The CDR3 covers 15 residues. Germline CDR1 SGHVS, CDR2 FQNEAQ. Trimming pared 6 bases from V and 8 bases from J, leaving 20 bases between. The CDR3, as DNA: TGTGCCAGCAGTCATAAATGGGGGAGGAGGGATGAGCAGTTCTTC. It codes for CASSHKWGRRDEQFF.

As concerns this clone: At one end the junction does not follow the germline gene, possibly because of a read error. V usage is TRBV25-1 and J usage is TRBJ2-4; D may be TRBD2 (7 bases). The CDR3 loop spans 15 amino acids. Per the germline V gene, CDR1 is MGHDK and CDR2 is SYGVNS. The CDR3 here is CASSESGEGRNIQYF. The CDR3 DNA follows: TGTGCCAGCAGCGAATCAGGGGAGGGGAGAAACATTCAGTACTTC.

V gene TRBV7-3 combines with J gene TRBJ2-5; a weak D match, TRBD2 (7 bases). The germline V gene encodes CDR1 SGHTA and CDR2 FQGTGA. V shed 0 bases and J shed 4 bases, with 12 bases lying between them. The CDR3 totals 15 residues. CDR3 nucleotides: TGTGCCAGCAGCTTAACCGCAGGGGAGGGAGAGACCCAGTACTTC. It encodes CASSLTAGEGETQYF.

The V gene is TRBV11-2, the J gene TRBJ2-1; D gene uncertain. The CDR3 loop spans 12 amino acids. Deletions cut 2 bases from V and 6 bases from J, with 5 bases between. Germline V lookup: CDR1 SGHAT, CDR2 FQNNGV. The CDR3 nucleotides read TGTGCCAGCAGCTTAACGGGCAATGAGCAGTTCTTC. It is translated as CASSLTGNEQFF.

The chain is built from TRBV9 and TRBJ1-2; TRBD1 matches 9 bases. CDR1 and CDR2 (germline): SGDLS, YYNGEE. The length of the CDR3 is 14 residues. The junction had 2 bases not matched to a gene; V was cut back by 2 bases and J by 3 bases. CDR3 loop: CASSVGQGDYGYTF. The CDR3 DNA reads TGTGCCAGCAGCGTGGGACAGGGCGACTATGGCTACACCTTC.

This clone appeared a few times. The rearrangement uses TRBV11-2 and TRBJ2-2, with 10 bases aligning to TRBD2. Trimming cost V 5 bases and J 4 bases; bases outside gene matches: 10. From germline, CDR1 is SGHAT and CDR2 FQNNGV. The CDR3 has 17 amino acids. As DNA, the CDR3 is TGTGCCAGCAGCCGGAGTACTAGCGGGATGAGCACCGGGGAGCTGTTTTTT. Translation: CASSRSTSGMSTGELFF.

The rearrangement links TRBV11-2 to TRBJ1-2; 7 nucleotides align to TRBD1. Germline V gives CDR1 SGHAT, CDR2 FQNNGV. The CDR3 runs 13 residues. Trimming removed 5 bases from V and 7 bases from J; junction bases left unmatched: 7. The CDR3 reads CASSPNRGRGYTF. The CDR3 DNA is TGTGCCAGCAGCCCTAACAGGGGACGTGGCTACACCTTC.

This sequence joins TRBV5-4 and TRBJ1-4; D gene unclear. The CDR3 extends over 16 amino acids. Germline V CDR1 and CDR2: SGHNT, YYREEE (reference sequence). Trimming left V 5 bases short and J 2 bases short, with 16 bases between. CDR3 protein: CASRSRNEGTNEKLFF. The CDR3, as DNA: TGTGCCAGCAGATCCCGGAATGAGGGTACTAATGAAAAACTGTTTTTT.

The chain joins TRBV28 to TRBJ2-2, with 8 bases aligning to TRBD2. Unmatched junction bases numbered 5, after V lost 5 bases and J lost 6 bases. Germline CDR1 and CDR2: MDHEN and SYDVKM. This CDR3 comprises 14 residues. CDR3 protein: CASSPGGAAGELFF. The CDR3 DNA reads TGTGCCAGCAGTCCGGGGGGGGCGGCCGGGGAGCTGTTTTTT.

Comment on this clone: Germline and junction disagree at one end, which may indicate a read error. The chain couples TRBV29-1 to TRBJ2-1; 8 bases match TRBD1. The germline CDR1 and CDR2 sequences are SQVTM and ANQGSEA. There are 14 residues in the CDR3. Here the CDR3 reads CSVEGQGSHNEQFF. Written as DNA, the CDR3 is TGCAGCGTAGAAGGACAGGGAAGCCACAATGAGCAGTTCTTC.

The chain uses TRBV28 and TRBJ2-1; 12 bases align to TRBD2. The V and J ends lost 7 bases and 7 bases, in that order; junction bases with no gene match: 11. Germline V gene data show CDR1 as MDHEN and CDR2 as SYDVKM. The CDR3 spans 16 residues. The CDR3 region has the DNA TGTGCCAGCACAGACCTAGCGGGAGGGCCGAGGAATGAGCAGTTCTTC. Amino acid sequence: CASTDLAGGPRNEQFF.

The chain carries TRBV4-1 and TRBJ1-4, with no clear D. Germline V gives CDR1 MGHRA, CDR2 YSYEKL. The CDR3 has 13 amino acids. V was trimmed by 2 bases and J by 8 bases, leaving 9 bases between them. DNA for the CDR3: TGCGCCAGCAGCCAATCAAGCCTCGAAAAACTGTTTTTT. It codes for CASSQSSLEKLFF.

This chain links TRBV27 with TRBJ1-1; D not certain. Trimming took off 1 base at V and 1 base at J, with 7 bases between the two ends. The CDR3 totals 14 residues. Germline lookup yields CDR1 MNHEY and CDR2 SMNVEV (reference sequence). The CDR3 protein is CASSLWGANTEAFF. The DNA of the CDR3 is TGTGCCAGCAGTTTATGGGGAGCGAACACTGAAGCTTTCTTT.

This sequence joins TRBV7-2 and TRBJ2-5; the match to TRBD2 covers 8 bases. V gave up 5 bases and J gave up 5 bases; unmatched junction bases: 7. In germline, CDR1 is SGHTA, CDR2 FQGNSA. The CDR3 has 14 residues. CDR3 in DNA: TGTGCCAGCAGCAAGAGCGGGAGTCGCGAGACCCAGTACTTC. Residues: CASSKSGSRETQYF.